This passage covers 10 T cell receptor beta chains from one sample sequenced in a study of CD8+ T cells in alopecia areata. Reverse transcription of extracted RNA yielded cDNA, which provided the sequencing template. Data came from immunoSEQ multiplex PCR; TCRdb stores just in-frame clones and leaves some out. The table records 150,000 to 200,000 clones, 67% of them present only once. This specimen consisted of CD8+ T cells sorted from blood, obtained at week 0. The receptor source for this set is a human donor with alopecia areata.

In this sample, this clone turned up a few times. The chain is built from TRBV29-1 and TRBJ2-7; D may be TRBD1 (6 bases). Germline V CDR1 and CDR2: SQVTM, ANQGSEA. The CDR3 sequence is 12 residues long. The CDR3 loop is CSVEDDAGVPRV. The CDR3 DNA reads as TGCAGCGTTGAAGATGATGCAGGGGTGCCGAGAGTC.

The chain links TRBV25-1 to TRBJ1-1; a weak D match, TRBD1 (5 bases). Germline V lookup: CDR1 MGHDK, CDR2 SYGVNS. Trimming removed 6 bases at V and 1 base at J, with 9 bases between. The CDR3 spans 13 residues. The CDR3 spells CASRQGGNTEAFF. CDR3 in DNA: TGTGCCAGCAGGCAGGGAGGGAACACTGAAGCTTTCTTT.

This chain links TRBV27 with TRBJ2-1; D is uncertain. CDR1 is MNHEY and CDR2 is SMNVEV in the germline V gene (reference sequence). Trimming pared 3 bases from V and 8 bases from J, leaving 5 bases between. The CDR3 runs to 11 residues. CDR3 amino acids: CASSFSDEQFF. DNA of the CDR3: TGTGCCAGCAGTTTTTCCGATGAGCAGTTCTTC.

This chain uses TRBV15 with TRBJ2-4; TRBD2 aligns across 9 bases. Looked up from germline, CDR1 is LNHNV and CDR2 is YYDKDF (reference sequence). V gave up 0 bases and J gave up 14 bases; unmatched junction bases: 11. This CDR3 region has 15 residues. The DNA of the CDR3 is TGTGCCACCAGCAGAGATCAGGGTAGCGGGGGCTTCGAGTACTTC. Its translation: CATSRDQGSGGFEYF.

The chain recombines TRBV27 with TRBJ2-3; D tentatively reads TRBD1 or TRBD2 (5 bases each). This CDR3 is built from 15 residues. V shed 2 bases and J shed 0 bases, with 9 bases lying between them. CDR1 and CDR2 from the germline V gene are MNHEY and SMNVEV (reference sequence). The CDR3 sequence is CASSLKWGSTDTQYF. The CDR3, as DNA: TGTGCCAGCAGTTTAAAGTGGGGGAGCACAGATACGCAGTATTTT.

The J gene is TRBJ2-7, the V gene TRBV30, with D possibly being TRBD2 (7 bases). The CDR3 spans 13 residues. V was cut by 3 bases and J by 3 bases, with 12 bases left in between. The germline V gene encodes CDR1 GTSNPN and CDR2 SVGIG (reference sequence). The CDR3 DNA sequence: TGTGCCTGGAGAGTAGGGGGGGTCTACGAGCAGTACTTC. Translated: CAWRVGGVYEQYF.

This sequence joins TRBV10-3 and TRBJ1-1, with 8 nucleotides matching TRBD1. The CDR3 loop spans 15 amino acids. Germline V lookup: CDR1 ENHRY, CDR2 SYGVKD. V shed 7 bases, J shed 1 base, and the junction held 8 bases outside the gene matches. The CDR3 DNA sequence: TGTGCCATCAAGATGATGACAGGGGCGAACACTGAAGCTTTCTTT. Translated, it gives CAIKMMTGANTEAFF.

The chain recombines TRBV5-1 with TRBJ2-7, with 7 bases matching TRBD2. The CDR3 loop spans 15 amino acids. Germline V gene lookup returns CDR1 SGHRS and CDR2 YFSETQ. V lost 2 bases, J lost 5 bases, and 10 bases stayed unmatched. The CDR3 is CASSFFTAGVDEQYF. CDR3 bases: TGCGCCAGCAGCTTTTTCACGGCGGGGGTTGACGAGCAGTACTTC.

The gene calls are TRBV12-5 and TRBJ2-3, with D possibly TRBD2 on 7 matching bases. Trimming cost V 1 base and J 2 bases, with 10 bases left between them. The CDR3 covers 15 residues. Germline V gene sequence: CDR1 LGHNT, CDR2 FRNRAP. The CDR3 coding sequence is TGTGCTAGTGGTTTGGCGGGGGGCCACACAGATACGCAGTATTTT. Protein sequence: CASGLAGGHTDTQYF.

The rearrangement links TRBV28 to TRBJ1-2, with unresolved D. The CDR3 extends over 13 amino acids. Trimming pared 5 bases from V and 0 bases from J, leaving 7 bases between. The germline CDR1 and CDR2 sequences are MDHEN and SYDVKM. CDR3 protein: CASSLPPNYGYTF. The CDR3 DNA is TGTGCCAGCAGTCTTCCTCCTAACTATGGCTACACCTTC.